One T cell receptor (beta chain) is described in this entry. This specimen belongs to a study of response to subunit inactivated influenza vaccine. CDR3 size: 15 residues. V was shortened by 6 bases and J by 3 bases, with 19 bases between the two germline ends. CDR1 is SGHRS and CDR2 is YFSETQ in the germline V gene. One entry per CDR3 protein results from TCRdb running MiXCR on the RT-PCR reads. The data contain about 520,000 distinct CDR3 sequences, 11% of them singletons. This clonotype was sampled from a man aged 50-59 years who received an inactivated influenza vaccine. The sample in question was PBMCs from blood, obtained roughly 6 weeks after vaccination. This rearrangement joins TRBV5-1 to TRBJ2-7, with D maybe TRBD2 (7 bases). The CDR3 DNA reads TGCGCCAGCATCCGTGGGGGGGGCGAAGACTACGAGCAGTACTTC. Translating gives CASIRGGGEDYEQYF.